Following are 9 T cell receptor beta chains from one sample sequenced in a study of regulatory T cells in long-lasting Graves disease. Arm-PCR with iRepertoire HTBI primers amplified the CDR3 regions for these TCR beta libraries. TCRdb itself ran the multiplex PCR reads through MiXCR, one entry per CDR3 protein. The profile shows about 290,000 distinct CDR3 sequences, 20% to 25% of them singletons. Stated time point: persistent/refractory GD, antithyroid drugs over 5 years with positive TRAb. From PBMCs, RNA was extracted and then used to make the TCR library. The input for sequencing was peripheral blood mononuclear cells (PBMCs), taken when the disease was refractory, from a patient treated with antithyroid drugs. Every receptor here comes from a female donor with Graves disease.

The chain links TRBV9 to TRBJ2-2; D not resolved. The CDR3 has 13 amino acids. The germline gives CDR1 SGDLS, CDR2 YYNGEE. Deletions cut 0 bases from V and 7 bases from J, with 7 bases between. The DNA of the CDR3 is TGTGCCAGCAGCGTAGGCAGTTTCGGGGAGCTGTTTTTT. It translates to CASSVGSFGELFF.

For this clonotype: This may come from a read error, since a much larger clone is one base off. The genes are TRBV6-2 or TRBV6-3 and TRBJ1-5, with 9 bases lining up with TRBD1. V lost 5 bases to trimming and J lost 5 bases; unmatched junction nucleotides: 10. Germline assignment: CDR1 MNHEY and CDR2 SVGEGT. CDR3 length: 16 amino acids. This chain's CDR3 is CASSETWDREDQPQHF. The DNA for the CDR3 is TGTGCCAGCAGTGAAACTTGGGACAGGGAAGATCAGCCCCAGCATTTT.

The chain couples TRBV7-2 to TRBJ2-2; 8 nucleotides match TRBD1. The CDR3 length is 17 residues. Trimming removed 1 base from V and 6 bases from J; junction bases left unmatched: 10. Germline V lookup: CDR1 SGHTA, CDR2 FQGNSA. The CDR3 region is CASSLDGDRPTPGELFF. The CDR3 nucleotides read TGTGCCAGCAGCTTAGATGGGGACAGGCCCACACCCGGGGAGCTGTTTTTT.

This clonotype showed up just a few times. The CDR3 nucleotides are TGTGCCAGCAGCCATACGGGACAGGCTTTAGCCCAGCATTTT. It is translated as CASSHTGQALAQHF. The chain uses TRBV11-2 and TRBJ1-5; TRBD1 aligns across 8 bases. J was trimmed by 11 bases and V by 5 bases; bases with no gene match: 11. The length of the CDR3 is 14 residues. The V gene's germline CDR1 is SGHAT and CDR2 FQNNGV.

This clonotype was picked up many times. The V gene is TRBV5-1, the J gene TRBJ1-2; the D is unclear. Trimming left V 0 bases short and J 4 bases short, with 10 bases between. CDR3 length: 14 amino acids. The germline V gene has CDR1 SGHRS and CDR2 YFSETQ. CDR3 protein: CASSLEAGSYGYTF. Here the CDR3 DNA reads TGCGCCAGCAGCTTGGAGGCGGGGAGCTATGGCTACACCTTC.

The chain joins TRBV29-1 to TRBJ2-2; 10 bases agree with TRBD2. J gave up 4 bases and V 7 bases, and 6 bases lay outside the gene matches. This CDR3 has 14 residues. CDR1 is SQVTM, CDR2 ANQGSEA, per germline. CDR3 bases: TGCAGCGCCGAAAGCGGGAGGGGCACCGGGGAGCTGTTTTTT. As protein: CSAESGRGTGELFF.

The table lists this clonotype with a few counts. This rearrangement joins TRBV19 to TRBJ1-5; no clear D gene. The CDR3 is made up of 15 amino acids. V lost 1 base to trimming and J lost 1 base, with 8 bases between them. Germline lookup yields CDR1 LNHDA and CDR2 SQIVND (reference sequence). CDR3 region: CASSIGTESNQPQHF. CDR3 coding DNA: TGTGCCAGTAGTATAGGGACGGAGAGCAATCAGCCCCAGCATTTT. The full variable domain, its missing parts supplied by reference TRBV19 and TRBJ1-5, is DGGITQSPKYLFRKEGQNVTLSCEQNLNHDAMYWYRQDPGQGLRLIYYSQIVNDFQKGDIAEGYSVSREKKESFPLTVTSAQKNPTAFYLCASSIGTESNQPQHFGDGTRLSIL.

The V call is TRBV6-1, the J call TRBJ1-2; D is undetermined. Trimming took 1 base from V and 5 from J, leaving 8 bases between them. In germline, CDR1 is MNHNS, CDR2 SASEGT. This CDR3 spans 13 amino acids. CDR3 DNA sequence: TGTGCCAGCAGTGAAGTGAGTTCTTATGGCTACACCTTC. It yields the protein CASSEVSSYGYTF.

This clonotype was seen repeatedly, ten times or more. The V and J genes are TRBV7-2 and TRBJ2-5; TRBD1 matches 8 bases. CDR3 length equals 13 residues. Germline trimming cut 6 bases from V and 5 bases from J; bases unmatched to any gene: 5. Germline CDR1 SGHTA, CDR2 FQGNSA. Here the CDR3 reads CASRAGGGETQYF. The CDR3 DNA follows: TGTGCCAGCAGAGCAGGGGGCGGGGAGACCCAGTACTTC.